This passage covers 3 T cell receptor beta chains from one sample sequenced in a study of T cell repertoires in cytomegalovirus infection. Each CDR3 protein gets one entry after TCRdb re-called the reads with MiXCR. The sample carries under 600,000 distinct CDR3 sequences, more than 15% recorded once. The material sequenced was CD8+ T cells from PBMCs. The receptors come from a human donor in good health (CMV status not recorded). Some clones in this sample may be carry-over from other donors' samples.

The DNA of the CDR3 is TGCAGTGCCCCGGGACTAGCGGAAAAAAATTACAATGAGCAGTTCTTC. It specifies CSAPGLAEKNYNEQFF. The chain employs TRBV20-1 and TRBJ2-1; 11 bases line up with TRBD2. Trimming took 6 bases from V and 4 from J; bases not matched to a gene: 11. Germline values: CDR1 DFQATT, CDR2 SNEGSKA (reference sequence). This CDR3 contains 16 residues.

In this sample, this clonotype turned up a few times. This chain links TRBV28 with TRBJ1-6; the D is unclear. Germline V CDR1 and CDR2: MDHEN, SYDVKM. The CDR3 extends over 13 amino acids. V lost 5 bases and J lost 10, with 12 bases in between. CDR3 nucleotides: TGTGCCAGCAGTACCGCCCGGAGCTCACCCCTCCACTTT. Residues: CASSTARSSPLHF.

This rearrangement joins TRBV5-1 to TRBJ1-2; TRBD1 matches at 7 bases. Germline values: CDR1 SGHRS, CDR2 YFSETQ. The CDR3 is 16 amino acids. Trimming took 4 bases from V and 2 from J; bases not matched to a gene: 11. The CDR3 DNA reads as TGCGCCAGCAGCCCGTGGGTCCCGGGACAGAACTATGGCTACACCTTC. Translation gives CASSPWVPGQNYGYTF. The full variable domain, with the rest looked up from reference TRBV5-1 and TRBJ1-2, is KAGVTQTPRYLIKTRGQQVTLSCSPISGHRSVSWYQQTPGQGLQFLFEYFSETQRNKGNFPGRFSGRQFSNSRSEMNVSTLELGDSALYLCASSPWVPGQNYGYTFGSGTRLTVV.